Sequencing of this T cell receptor beta chain was carried out in a study of T-cell reconstitution after alpha-beta-depleted transplantation in children. TCRbeta library preparation incorporated unique molecular identifiers. TCRdb re-called the PCR reads with MiXCR, one entry per CDR3 protein. The table shows several thousand distinct CDR3 sequences, with approximately 8.2% occurring only once. The germline V gene has CDR1 SEHNR and CDR2 FQNEAQ (reference sequence). J lost 1 base, V lost 0 bases, and 3 bases had no gene match. The CDR3 has 16 residues. This clonotype was seen ten or more times. The sequence was obtained from a male patient between 2 and 10 years old who had a stem cell transplant for acute lymphoblastic leukemia, so the T cells may come from the graft donor. V is TRBV7-9 and J is TRBJ2-7; TRBD2 matches at 10 bases. Sequenced material: PBMCs, mostly from graft donor cells, taken 180 days after TCRalphabeta/CD19-depleted stem cell transplant. Here the CDR3 reads CASSLAGAGGSYEQYF. DNA of the CDR3: TGTGCCAGCAGCTTAGCAGGAGCGGGAGGGTCCTACGAGCAGTACTTC.